The sequence of this TCR beta chain was determined in a study of blood T cell repertoires in COVID-19. In the source study's methods: Reference gene primer amplification in the assay estimated nucleated cell counts. Assay: immunoSEQ multiplex PCR; the TCRdb copy retains only in-frame clones and omits some. V and J calls and clone size are given by that table; D and trimming were obtained from the DNA. The data show approximately 150,000 clones, with about 85% seen just once and roughly 2.5% held by the top ten. This clone was counted a few times. In germline, CDR1 is SGHRS, CDR2 YFSETQ. The CDR3 is made up of 14 amino acids. V shed 4 bases and J shed 3 bases, with 10 bases lying between them. Seattle patients were enrolled during active infection and followed longitudinally.

The chain recombines TRBV5-1 with TRBJ1-4; unclear D gene. The TCR comes from a human donor with COVID-19, enrolled during active disease. The donor label of this sample is uncertain. The sequencing sample was made of peripheral blood. Written as DNA, the CDR3 is TGCGCCAGCAGCCTGACACGATCTAATGAAAAACTGTTTTTT. Translating gives CASSLTRSNEKLFF.